This TCR beta chain appears in the sequencing data of a study of cytomegalovirus exposure and HLA in healthy donors. The study ran its PCR with 60 Vbeta and 13 Jbeta primers. Clones were sequenced by immunoSEQ multiplex PCR, and TCRdb holds only the in-frame ones, with some missing. The data show more than 85,000 clones, approximately 70% seen once. The CDR3 sequence is 14 residues long. Germline lookup yields CDR1 LNHNV and CDR2 YYDKDF (reference sequence). Germline trimming cut 5 bases from V and 1 base from J; bases unmatched to any gene: 3. Study conclusions and caveats: A later analysis showed HLA-associated TCR beta chains outstripping equally common others in clonal expansion. Later analysis placed DRB1 highest and HLA-C lowest in TCR association rates, which differed by HLA locus.

In regard to this clone: Its matching antigen is unknown.

The donors were healthy bone marrow donors. V gene TRBV15 combines with J gene TRBJ2-3; 7 positions agree with TRBD2. Sequencing was performed on PBMCs. The receptor comes from a woman in her sixties or seventies in good health and CMV-seropositive. CDR3 protein: CATSGGRGTDTQYF. Here the CDR3 DNA reads TGTGCCACCAGCGGGGGGAGGGGCACAGATACGCAGTATTTT. The full variable domain, its missing parts supplied by reference TRBV15 and TRBJ2-3, is DAMVIQNPRYQVTQFGKPVTLSCSQTLNHNVMYWYQQKSSQAPKLLFHYYDKDFNNEADTPDNFQSRRPNTSFCFLDIRSPGLGDTAMYLCATSGGRGTDTQYFGPGTRLTVL.